Following are 23 T cell receptor beta chains from one sample sequenced in a study of T cell changes during pregnancy in multiple sclerosis. Sequenced by immunoSEQ multiplex PCR; TCRdb stores in-frame clones only, minus some. The sample has some 48,000 clones; 80% to 90% are singletons. The starting material was CD8+ T cells from peripheral blood mononuclear cells, obtained in the second trimester of pregnancy. All receptors derive from a female donor with multiple sclerosis, enrolled in a pregnancy study.

The CDR3: CASSEIGTGEFDEQFF. The CDR3, as DNA: TGTGCCAGCAGTGAAATCGGGACAGGGGAATTTGATGAGCAGTTCTTC. The chain recombines TRBV6-4 with TRBJ2-1; 10 positions match TRBD1. The V gene end was trimmed by 3 bases and the J gene end by 8 bases; junction bases not matched to a gene: 10. Germline CDR1 MRHNA, CDR2 SNTAGT. The length of the CDR3 is 16 residues.

The V gene is TRBV15, the J gene TRBJ2-7; D is possibly TRBD1 (6 bases). The CDR3 has 13 residues. Trimming took 4 bases from V and 3 from J, leaving 10 bases between them. CDR1 is LNHNV and CDR2 is YYDKDF in the germline V gene (reference sequence). The CDR3 is CATSTTGYYEQYF. The CDR3 nucleotides read TGTGCCACCAGCACTACAGGGTACTACGAGCAGTACTTC.

The chain joins TRBV27 to TRBJ2-7; D remains ambiguous. Between the trimmed V and J ends, which lost 3 bases and 4 bases, there was a span of 10 bases. Germline V lookup: CDR1 MNHEY, CDR2 SMNVEV (reference sequence). The CDR3 is 13 amino acids. CDR3 sequence: CASSFVPVYEQYF. Here the CDR3 DNA reads TGTGCCAGCAGTTTCGTTCCAGTTTACGAGCAGTACTTC.

This rearrangement joins TRBV5-4 to TRBJ1-2; 10 bases align to TRBD1. Germline V gene data show CDR1 as SGHNT and CDR2 as YYREEE (reference sequence). With V trimmed by 5 bases and J by 7 bases, 11 bases remained unmatched. There are 15 residues in the CDR3. CDR3 in amino acids: CASSSVGTGVRGYTF. The DNA of the CDR3 is TGTGCCAGCAGTTCAGTAGGGACAGGGGTACGTGGCTACACCTTC.

J is TRBJ1-6 and V is TRBV6-4; TRBD1 aligns across 9 bases. Per the germline V gene, CDR1 is MRHNA and CDR2 is SNTAGT. The length of the CDR3 is 15 residues. V gave up 4 bases and J gave up 5 bases; unmatched junction bases: 3. CDR3 region: CASSAGQGNNSPLHF. The CDR3 DNA follows: TGTGCCAGCAGTGCGGGACAGGGAAATAATTCACCCCTCCACTTT.

The genes are TRBV11-2 and TRBJ1-4; D is possibly TRBD1 (5 bases). This CDR3 is 16 amino acids long. Germline loops: CDR1 SGHAT, CDR2 FQNNGV. Trimming stripped 0 bases from V and 5 bases from J, with 13 bases between. The DNA for the CDR3 is TGTGCCAGCAGCTTAGATCCCGGGGGGACGAATGAAAAACTGTTTTTT. It yields the protein CASSLDPGGTNEKLFF.

The genes are TRBV4-1 and TRBJ1-1, with 7 bases matching TRBD1. CDR1 and CDR2 (germline): MGHRA, YSYEKL. This CDR3 has 14 residues. The trim removed 2 bases at V and 4 bases at J, leaving 4 bases unmatched. The CDR3, as DNA: TGCGCCAGCAGCCAACACAGGGGATTCACTGAAGCTTTCTTT. It is translated as CASSQHRGFTEAFF.

The rearrangement links TRBV6-6 to TRBJ2-3, with D tentatively TRBD2 (6 bases). The CDR3 has 16 residues. Germline CDR1 MNHNY, CDR2 SVGAGI (reference sequence). The ends were cut back, 7 bases at V and 3 bases at J, with 20 bases in the middle. The CDR3 here is CASKPEGLHPTDTQYF. CDR3 sequence (DNA): TGTGCCAGCAAACCCGAGGGACTCCACCCGACAGATACGCAGTATTTT.

This clone was seen a single time. The V call is TRBV4-1, the J call TRBJ2-1; D is ambiguous. This CDR3 contains 14 residues. The V and J ends lost 0 bases and 5 bases respectively, with 8 bases between them. Germline CDR1 and CDR2: MGHRA and YSYEKL. CDR3 in DNA: TGCGCCAGCAGCCAAGATCCAGAAAACAATGAGCAGTTCTTC. Translated, it gives CASSQDPENNEQFF.

This chain uses TRBV28 with TRBJ2-2; D unresolved. The germline gives CDR1 MDHEN, CDR2 SYDVKM. With 10 bases removed from V and 6 bases from J, the gap between germline ends came to 9 bases. This CDR3 contains 11 residues. DNA of the CDR3: TGTGCCACCCGGAGCGCCGGGGAGCTGTTTTTT. Protein: CATRSAGELFF.

V and J are TRBV4-2 and TRBJ2-1; TRBD2 matches 9 bases. Germline CDR1 and CDR2: LGHNA and YNFKEQ. Trimming took 4 bases from V and 7 from J; bases not matched to a gene: 14. The CDR3 totals 17 residues. The CDR3 DNA reads TGTGCCAGCAGCCTACTAAGTGATAGCGGGGGAGGGAATGAGCAGTTCTTC. This gives the protein CASSLLSDSGGGNEQFF.

The chain is built from TRBV5-4 and TRBJ1-1; 7 positions match TRBD1. The J segment lost 4 bases and the V segment lost 4 bases, leaving 7 bases of the junction unmatched. Germline-derived CDR1 and CDR2 are SGHNT and YYREEE (reference sequence). The CDR3 sequence is 14 residues long. The CDR3 here is CASSIGGLSTEAFF. The CDR3 DNA follows: TGTGCCAGCAGCATAGGGGGCTTGAGCACTGAAGCTTTCTTT. Full variable domain (missing parts from reference TRBV5-4 and TRBJ1-1): ETGVTQSPTHLIKTRGQQVTLRCSSQSGHNTVSWYQQALGQGPQFIFQYYREEENGRGNFPPRFSGLQFPNYSSELNVNALELDDSALYLCASSIGGLSTEAFFGQGTRLTVV.

In regard to this clone: The junction differs from germline at one of its ends, possibly a read error. The chain is built from TRBV7-7 and TRBJ2-5, with D possibly being TRBD2 (7 bases). Germline lookup yields CDR1 SSHAT and CDR2 FNYEAQ (reference sequence). This CDR3 comprises 15 residues. CDR3 sequence: CASKKWAGAQETQYF. CDR3 DNA sequence: TGTGCTAGCAAGAAATGGGCGGGGGCCCAAGAGACCCAGTACTTC.

Only a few counts were recorded for this clone. The V call is TRBV4-1, the J call TRBJ1-6, with a weak D call TRBD1 (5 bases). The CDR3 extends over 13 amino acids. CDR1 MGHRA and CDR2 YSYEKL come from the germline V gene. V shed 4 bases and J shed 10 bases, with 11 bases lying between them. The chain's CDR3 is CASSPRVGSPLHF. CDR3 nucleotide sequence: TGCGCCAGCAGCCCCAGGGTAGGATCACCCCTCCACTTT.

The chain couples TRBV7-6 to TRBJ1-2; 9 bases align to TRBD1. CDR3 size: 14 residues. The junction had 3 bases not matched to a gene; V was cut back by 1 base and J by 6 bases. Germline CDR1 SGHVS, CDR2 FNYEAQ. CDR3 nucleotide sequence: TGTGCCAGCAGCTTAGAAACAGGGGGCAATGGCTACACCTTC. Translation gives CASSLETGGNGYTF. Together with reference TRBV7-6 and TRBJ1-2, the CDR3 gives the full variable domain: GAGVSQSPRYKVTKRGQDVALRCDPISGHVSLYWYRQALGQGPEFLTYFNYEAQQDKSGLPNDRFSAERPEGSISTLTIQRTEQRDSAMYRCASSLETGGNGYTFGSGTRLTVV.

The chain has TRBV5-1 and TRBJ1-1; possibly TRBD1 for D (5 bases). Germline values: CDR1 SGHRS, CDR2 YFSETQ. This CDR3 region has 13 residues. Trimming took off 4 bases at V and 1 base at J, with 8 bases between the two ends. CDR3 in amino acids: CASSRDSNTEAFF. For the CDR3, the DNA is TGCGCCAGCAGCAGGGACTCGAACACTGAAGCTTTCTTT.

The V and J genes are TRBV6-1 and TRBJ1-1, with D perhaps matching TRBD1 (5 bases). The CDR3 contains 13 residues. Trimming left V 3 bases short and J 1 base short, with 6 bases between. Germline V CDR1 and CDR2: MNHNS, SASEGT. DNA for the CDR3: TGTGCCAGCAGTGACCAGGGGAACACTGAAGCTTTCTTT. Translation: CASSDQGNTEAFF.

The chain carries TRBV15 and TRBJ1-5; D may be TRBD1 (5 bases). Trimming pared 4 bases from V and 1 base from J, leaving 11 bases between. Germline CDR1 reads LNHNV; CDR2 reads YYDKDF (reference sequence). The CDR3 is made up of 15 amino acids. CDR3 DNA: TGTGCCACCAGCAAGGACATGTTCAGCAATCAGCCCCAGCATTTT. This translates into CATSKDMFSNQPQHF.

This chain uses TRBV7-8 with TRBJ1-2; 12 nucleotides line up with TRBD1. The CDR3 loop spans 15 amino acids. Looked up from germline, CDR1 is SGHVS and CDR2 is FQNEAQ. V shed 6 bases and J 8 bases; nucleotides not matched to a gene: 10. The DNA of the CDR3 is TGTGCCAGCAGAGATCCGGGACAGGGGGCGTTAGGCTACACCTTC. It translates to CASRDPGQGALGYTF.

The gene calls are TRBV6-5 and TRBJ2-7, with TRBD2 matching 7 bases. CDR3 size: 15 residues. Trimming cost V 7 bases and J 6 bases; bases outside gene matches: 15. The V gene's germline CDR1 is MNHEY and CDR2 SVGAGI. CDR3: CASTLWGGSRVEQYF. DNA for the CDR3: TGTGCCAGCACACTTTGGGGGGGAAGCAGAGTCGAGCAGTACTTC.

This chain uses TRBV10-2 with TRBJ2-1; no firm D call. V shed 5 bases and J shed 2 bases, with 10 bases lying between them. From germline, CDR1 is WSHSY and CDR2 SAAADI. The CDR3 has 14 residues. This CDR3 reads CASSPQLTYNEQFF. DNA of the CDR3: TGCGCCAGCAGTCCCCAACTAACCTACAATGAGCAGTTCTTC.

The CDR3 DNA reads TGTGCCAGCAGTGCCGTGACCCGAAGCGGCGATTCACCCCTCCACTTT. Translating gives CASSAVTRSGDSPLHF. The chain recombines TRBV25-1 with TRBJ1-6, with D unclear. This CDR3 is built from 16 residues. V was clipped by 4 bases and J by 8 bases, with 18 bases between them. Looked up from germline, CDR1 is MGHDK and CDR2 is SYGVNS.

The V call is TRBV9, the J call TRBJ1-2; TRBD1 matches 9 bases. J was trimmed by 5 bases and V by 7 bases; bases with no gene match: 12. There are 15 residues in the CDR3. Germline values: CDR1 SGDLS, CDR2 YYNGEE. CDR3 nucleotide sequence: TGTGCCAGCGGATCTAGTTCCGGGACAGGGTATGGCTACACCTTC. Residues: CASGSSSGTGYGYTF.